These T cell receptor beta chains were read from a single sample in a study of shared T cell receptors in the human thymus. The protocol was immunoSEQ multiplex PCR, while the TCRdb copy is restricted to in-frame clones and leaves out a portion. This sample has over 60,000 clones, with more than 90% found just once. Sequences were obtained from thymocytes. The receptor set was obtained from a human donor. The CDR3 runs from the conserved cysteine through the conserved F or W. The D gene is left open where the match is weak. Size is stated for part of the rows, as once, few or many counts, or as a class when the clone is expanded.

v_gene	abundance	j_gene	d_gene	CDR3aa	CDR3nt
TRBV18	NA	TRBJ2-7	NA	CASSTTTGGGDDYEQYF	TGTGCCAGCTCAACCACTACAGGAGGCGGGGATGACTACGAGCAGTACTTC
TRBV12-5	NA	TRBJ1-2	NA	CASGAGNNRESNYGYTF	TGTGCTAGTGGTGCAGGAAACAACAGGGAATCTAACTATGGCTACACCTTC
TRBV12-5	NA	TRBJ1-5	NA	CASGPFDGYQPQHF	TGTGCTAGTGGCCCCTTCGACGGATATCAGCCCCAGCATTTT
TRBV18	NA	TRBJ1-2	TRBD1	CASSPGQNYGYTF	TGTGCCAGCTCACCGGGACAGAACTATGGCTACACCTTC
TRBV5-1	NA	TRBJ2-3	TRBD1	CASSQSQGARDTQYF	TGCGCCAGCAGCCAATCACAGGGGGCGAGGGATACGCAGTATTTT
TRBV5-4	NA	TRBJ1-1	NA	CASSLGDVTGNLNEAFF	TGTGCCAGCAGCTTGGGGGACGTTACAGGTAACCTAAATGAAGCTTTCTTT
TRBV30	NA	TRBJ2-3	NA	CAWSEGFASTDTQYF	TGTGCCTGGAGTGAGGGATTTGCTAGCACAGATACGCAGTATTTT
TRBV6-4	NA	TRBJ1-5	NA	CASSPGSNSNQPQHF	TGTGCCAGCAGCCCCGGGAGCAATAGCAATCAGCCCCAGCATTTT
TRBV7-9	NA	TRBJ2-5	NA	CASSLLGTLREETQYF	TGTGCCAGCAGCTTACTGGGCACTCTTAGGGAGGAGACCCAGTACTTC
TRBV27	NA	TRBJ2-6	NA	CASSLLRGRSSGANVLTF	TGTGCCAGCAGTTTATTACGGGGACGAAGCTCTGGGGCCAACGTCCTGACTTTC
TRBV7-2	few	TRBJ1-5	NA	CASSLAGEGNQPQHF	TGTGCCAGCAGCTTGGCAGGGGAAGGCAATCAGCCCCAGCATTTT
TRBV15	NA	TRBJ2-7	TRBD1	CATSRVYRDRGYEQYF	TGTGCCACCAGCAGAGTTTACCGGGACAGGGGCTACGAGCAGTACTTC
TRBV7-2	NA	TRBJ2-5	NA	CASSPNHDPGTQYF	TGTGCCAGCAGCCCGAACCATGACCCCGGGACCCAGTACTTC
TRBV29-1	NA	TRBJ1-3	NA	CSVDLDGGNTIYF	TGCAGCGTTGATCTCGACGGTGGAAACACCATATATTTT
TRBV10-3	once	TRBJ2-1	NA	CAISESCRRPVGYNEQFF	TGTGCCATCAGTGAGTCGTGTCGAAGACCCGTCGGCTACAATGAGCAGTTCTTC
TRBV29-1	once	TRBJ1-1	NA	CSVFSGDTEAFF	TGCAGCGTTTTCTCCGGGGACACTGAAGCTTTCTTT
TRBV4-3	NA	TRBJ2-7	NA	CASSQEGGPSAYEQYF	TGCGCCAGCAGCCAAGAGGGCGGTCCTTCGGCCTACGAGCAGTACTTC
TRBV5-1	NA	TRBJ1-2	NA	CASSYRDTTNYGYTF	TGCGCCAGCAGCTACCGGGACACCACTAACTATGGCTACACCTTC
TRBV9	NA	TRBJ1-6	NA	CASSSSLQSSYNSPLHF	TGTGCCAGCAGCTCGTCCCTTCAGAGCTCCTATAATTCACCCCTCCACTTT
TRBV15	once	TRBJ2-7	TRBD1	CATSRDALGTDSYEQYF	TGTGCCACCAGCAGAGATGCCCTCGGGACAGACTCCTACGAGCAGTACTTC
TRBV7-6	NA	TRBJ2-4	TRBD2	CASSLGRGEPLAKNIQYF	TGTGCCAGCAGCTTAGGGCGGGGGGAACCTCTAGCCAAAAACATTCAGTACTTC
TRBV4-3	NA	TRBJ1-2	TRBD1	CASSQGDRRDYGYTF	TGCGCCAGCAGCCAAGGGGACAGGAGGGACTATGGCTACACCTTC
TRBV30	NA	TRBJ1-6	NA	CACARTVGLSYNSPLHF	TGTGCCTGCGCGCGGACAGTGGGTTTATCCTATAATTCACCCCTCCACTTT
TRBV7-9	once	TRBJ2-3	NA	CASRITDTQYF	TGTGCCAGCAGAATCACAGATACGCAGTATTTT
TRBV30	NA	TRBJ1-4	NA	CALVSGLVTTNEKLFF	TGTGCCTTAGTGAGTGGGTTGGTGACAACTAATGAAAAACTGTTTTTT
TRBV18	NA	TRBJ2-3	NA	CASSTGLTKSGDTQYF	TGTGCCAGCTCAACGGGACTTACTAAATCCGGAGATACGCAGTATTTT
TRBV5-4	NA	TRBJ2-7	NA	CASSLLGQKLYEQYF	TGTGCCAGCAGCTTGTTAGGCCAGAAATTATACGAGCAGTACTTC
TRBV5-1	NA	TRBJ2-3	NA	CASRLGGRGLGTDTQYF	TGCGCCAGCAGGTTAGGGGGAAGAGGATTAGGCACAGATACGCAGTATTTT
TRBV5-1	NA	TRBJ2-1	TRBD2	CASSLLKRGPPLPYNEQFF	TGCGCCAGCAGCTTGCTGAAGCGGGGGCCCCCCCTGCCCTACAATGAGCAGTTCTTC
TRBV5-1	NA	TRBJ2-3	NA	CASSLVAASTDTQYF	TGCGCCAGCAGCTTAGTGGCAGCTAGCACAGATACGCAGTATTTT
TRBV9	NA	TRBJ2-2	NA	CASSVGTTGELFF	TGTGCCAGCAGCGTAGGGACAACCGGGGAGCTGTTTTTT
TRBV5-1	NA	TRBJ1-4	TRBD1	CASSLGQGPNEKLFF	TGCGCCAGCAGCTTGGGACAGGGACCTAATGAAAAACTGTTTTTT
TRBV4-1	NA	TRBJ2-5	TRBD1	CASSHQGQGMETQYF	TGCGCCAGCAGCCACCAGGGACAGGGCATGGAGACCCAGTACTTC
TRBV9	NA	TRBJ2-6	NA	CASSSQPESRNPGANVLTF	TGTGCCAGCAGCTCCCAACCGGAATCCCGGAACCCTGGGGCCAACGTCCTGACTTTC
TRBV10-3	NA	TRBJ2-3	TRBD1	CAISETPHGQGGLGFSTDTQYF	TGTGCCATCAGTGAAACCCCCCACGGACAGGGGGGATTGGGTTTTAGCACAGATACGCAGTATTTT
TRBV4-1	NA	TRBJ2-7	NA	CASSQEALERTYEQYF	TGCGCCAGCAGCCAAGAGGCGCTTGAAAGAACCTACGAGCAGTACTTC
TRBV7-2	NA	TRBJ2-7	NA	CASSARPYSYHEQYF	TGTGCCAGCAGCGCCCGGCCTTACTCCTACCACGAGCAGTACTTC
TRBV25-1	NA	TRBJ1-5	NA	CASSDGGQPQHF	TGTGCCAGCAGTGACGGCGGTCAGCCCCAGCATTTT
TRBV12-5	NA	TRBJ2-2	NA	CASGLAPRDTGTGELFF	TGTGCTAGTGGTTTGGCCCCTCGGGACACTGGCACCGGGGAGCTGTTTTTT
TRBV6-5	NA	TRBJ2-3	NA	CASSSSTQADTQYF	TGTGCCAGCAGTTCCTCGACTCAGGCAGATACGCAGTATTTT
TRBV4-3	NA	TRBJ2-2	TRBD1	CASSQDITGQGPVTGELFF	TGCGCCAGCAGCCAAGATATTACGGGACAGGGGCCGGTCACCGGGGAGCTGTTTTTT
TRBV28	once	TRBJ2-7	NA	CASRGFDRDLGEQYF	TGTGCCAGCAGGGGATTTGACAGGGACTTGGGGGAGCAGTACTTC
TRBV15	NA	TRBJ2-1	NA	CATSRPRQRVSYNEQFF	TGTGCCACCAGCAGGCCTAGACAGAGAGTCTCCTACAATGAGCAGTTCTTC
TRBV6-5	NA	TRBJ2-5	NA	CASSYGVGRPQETQYF	TGTGCCAGCAGTTACGGGGTTGGTCGACCTCAAGAGACCCAGTACTTC
TRBV14	NA	TRBJ2-7	TRBD1	CASSQRQGSHEQYF	TGTGCCAGCAGCCAGAGACAGGGGTCACACGAGCAGTACTTC